This T cell receptor (beta chain) was captured by sequencing in a study of T-cell memory formation after mild COVID-19. Study results and limitations: Some clones that responded were present in memory (sampled pre-infection), which suggests cross-reactive memory joined. Among clones peaking at day 37 in the second wave, SARS-CoV-2 specificity remained unconfirmed. Later expanders leaned toward CD4+, whereas clones contracting from day 15 to 85 were balanced CD4/CD8.

From 5'RACE with constant-segment primers came TCR alpha and TCR beta cDNA libraries that carried sample barcodes and UMIs. In TCRdb, the 5' RACE reads were re-called with MiXCR into one record per CDR3 protein. The sample contains about 180,000 distinct CDR3 sequences, approximately 16% of which appear only once. A note on this clonotype: As yet, its antigen is unknown.

Germline assignment: CDR1 KGHSH and CDR2 LQKENI. This CDR3 is built from 14 residues. Trimming took off 2 bases at V and 5 bases at J, with 12 bases between the two ends. This clonotype was obtained from an adult woman who had mild COVID-19 (a few samples of this study predate the infection). Cell type and time point are not known. The gene calls are TRBV18 and TRBJ1-1; possible D gene TRBD1, 6 bases. The specimen sequenced was PBMCs or a T cell subset sorted from them (not recorded which). Written as DNA, the CDR3 is TGTGCCAGCTCACCAACACAGGGTCGGACTGAAGCTTTCTTT. Translated, it gives CASSPTQGRTEAFF.